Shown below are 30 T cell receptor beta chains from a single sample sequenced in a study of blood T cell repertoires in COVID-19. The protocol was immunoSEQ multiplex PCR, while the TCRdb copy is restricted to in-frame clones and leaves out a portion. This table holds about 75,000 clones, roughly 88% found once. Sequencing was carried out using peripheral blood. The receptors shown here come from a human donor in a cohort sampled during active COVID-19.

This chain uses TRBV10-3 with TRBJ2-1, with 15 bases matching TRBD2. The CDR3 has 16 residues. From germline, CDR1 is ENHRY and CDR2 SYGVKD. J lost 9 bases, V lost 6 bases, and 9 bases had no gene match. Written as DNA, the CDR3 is TGTGCCATCAGCGAGGGACTAGCGGGGGGTTTAACTGAGCAGTTCTTC. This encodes CAISEGLAGGLTEQFF.

The CDR3 DNA reads TGTGCCAGCAGCTTACAGCGAGAGCAGTACTTC. This sequence encodes CASSLQREQYF. The chain couples TRBV11-2 to TRBJ2-7; D not certain. CDR1 SGHAT and CDR2 FQNNGV come from the germline V gene. The V end lost 2 bases, the J end lost 7 bases, and 6 bases lay between the germline ends. The CDR3 totals 11 residues. The full variable domain, completed using reference TRBV11-2 and TRBJ2-7, is EAGVAQSPRYKIIEKRQSVAFWCNPISGHATLYWYQQILGQGPKLLIQFQNNGVVDDSQLPKDRFSAERLKGVDSTLKIQPAKLEDSAVYLCASSLQREQYFGPGTRLTVT.

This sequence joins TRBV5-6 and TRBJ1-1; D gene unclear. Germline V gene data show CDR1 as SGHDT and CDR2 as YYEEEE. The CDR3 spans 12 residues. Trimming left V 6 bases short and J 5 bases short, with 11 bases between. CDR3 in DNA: TGTGCCAGCACCTTCGGGAGGACTGAAGCTTTCTTT. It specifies CASTFGRTEAFF.

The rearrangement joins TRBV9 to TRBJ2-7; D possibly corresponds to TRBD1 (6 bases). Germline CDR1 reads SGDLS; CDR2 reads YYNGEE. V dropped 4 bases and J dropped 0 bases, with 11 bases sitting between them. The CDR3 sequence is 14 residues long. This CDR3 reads CASSPGQNSYEQYF. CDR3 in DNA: TGTGCCAGCAGCCCCGGACAGAACTCCTACGAGCAGTACTTC.

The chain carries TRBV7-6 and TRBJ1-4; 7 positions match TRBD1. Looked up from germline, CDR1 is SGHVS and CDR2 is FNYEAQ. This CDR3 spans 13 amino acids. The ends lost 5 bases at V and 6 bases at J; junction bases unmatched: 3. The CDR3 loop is CASSRDRDEKLFF. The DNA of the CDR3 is TGTGCCAGCAGCCGAGACAGGGATGAAAAACTGTTTTTT.

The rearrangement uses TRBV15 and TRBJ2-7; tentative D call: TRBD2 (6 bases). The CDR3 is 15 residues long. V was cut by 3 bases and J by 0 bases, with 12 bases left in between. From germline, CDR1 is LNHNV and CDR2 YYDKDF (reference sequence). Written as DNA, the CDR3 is TGTGCCACCAGCAGTCAATGGACTACCTCCTACGAGCAGTACTTC. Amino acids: CATSSQWTTSYEQYF.

Here the CDR3 DNA reads TGTGCCTGGAGTTTGACAGTGAACACTGAAGCTTTCTTT. Its protein is CAWSLTVNTEAFF. The chain uses TRBV30 and TRBJ1-1; D is possibly TRBD1 (5 bases). The CDR3 covers 13 residues. Germline assignment: CDR1 GTSNPN and CDR2 SVGIG (reference sequence). Trimming left V 2 bases short and J 0 bases short, with 7 bases between. Based on the CDR3 plus reference TRBV30 and TRBJ1-1, the full variable domain is SQTIHQWPATLVQPVGSPLSLECTVEGTSNPNLYWYRQAAGRGLQLLFYSVGIGQISSEVPQNLSASRPQDRQFILSSKKLLLSDSGFYLCAWSLTVNTEAFFGQGTRLTVV.

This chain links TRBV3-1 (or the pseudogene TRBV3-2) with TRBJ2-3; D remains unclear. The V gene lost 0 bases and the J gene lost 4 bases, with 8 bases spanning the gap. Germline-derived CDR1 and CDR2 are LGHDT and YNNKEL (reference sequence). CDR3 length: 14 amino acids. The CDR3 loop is CASSQDEKPDTQYF. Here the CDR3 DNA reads TGTGCCAGCAGCCAAGATGAGAAACCAGATACGCAGTATTTT.

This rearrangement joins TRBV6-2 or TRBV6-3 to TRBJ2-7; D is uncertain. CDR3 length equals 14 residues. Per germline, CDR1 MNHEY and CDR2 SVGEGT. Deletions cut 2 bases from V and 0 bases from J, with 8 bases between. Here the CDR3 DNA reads TGTGCCAGCAGTTACGACTGGCACTCCTACGAGCAGTACTTC. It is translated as CASSYDWHSYEQYF.

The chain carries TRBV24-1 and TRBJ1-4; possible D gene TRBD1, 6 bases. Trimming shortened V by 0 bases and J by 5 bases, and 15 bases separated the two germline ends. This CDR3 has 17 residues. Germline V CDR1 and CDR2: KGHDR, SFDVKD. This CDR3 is CATSDLYRGGKNEKLFF. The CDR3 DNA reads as TGTGCCACCAGTGATTTGTATAGGGGGGGGAAAAATGAAAAACTGTTTTTT.

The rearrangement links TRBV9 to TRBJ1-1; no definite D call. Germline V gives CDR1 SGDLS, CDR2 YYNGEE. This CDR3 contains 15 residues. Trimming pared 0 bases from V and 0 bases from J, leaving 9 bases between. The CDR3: CASSVVEDMNTEAFF. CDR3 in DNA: TGTGCCAGCAGCGTAGTAGAGGATATGAACACTGAAGCTTTCTTT.

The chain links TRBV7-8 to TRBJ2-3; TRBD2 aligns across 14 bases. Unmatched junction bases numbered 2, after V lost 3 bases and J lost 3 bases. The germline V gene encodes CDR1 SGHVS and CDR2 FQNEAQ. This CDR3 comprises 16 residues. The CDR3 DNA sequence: TGTGCCAGCAGCTTGGGACTAGCGGGGGCTACAGATACGCAGTATTTT. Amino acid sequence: CASSLGLAGATDTQYF.

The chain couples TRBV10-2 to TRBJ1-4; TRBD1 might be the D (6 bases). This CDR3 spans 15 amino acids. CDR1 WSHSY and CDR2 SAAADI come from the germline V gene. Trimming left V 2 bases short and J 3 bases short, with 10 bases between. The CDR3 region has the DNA TGCGCCAGCAGTGAGCAGGGGATCTCTAATGAAAAACTGTTTTTT. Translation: CASSEQGISNEKLFF.

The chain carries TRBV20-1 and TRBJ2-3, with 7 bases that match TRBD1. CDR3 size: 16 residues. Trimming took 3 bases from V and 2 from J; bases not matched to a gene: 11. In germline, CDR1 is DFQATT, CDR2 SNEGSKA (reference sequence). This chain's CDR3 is CSASMAGGPYTDTQYF. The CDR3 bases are TGCAGTGCTAGTATGGCAGGGGGACCTTACACAGATACGCAGTATTTT.

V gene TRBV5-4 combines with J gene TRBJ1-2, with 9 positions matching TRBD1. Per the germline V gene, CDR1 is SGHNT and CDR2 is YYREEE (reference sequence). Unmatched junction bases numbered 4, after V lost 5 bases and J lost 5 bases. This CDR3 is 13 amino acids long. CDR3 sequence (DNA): TGTGCCAGCAGTTCGACAGGGGGTTATGGCTACACCTTC. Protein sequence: CASSSTGGYGYTF.

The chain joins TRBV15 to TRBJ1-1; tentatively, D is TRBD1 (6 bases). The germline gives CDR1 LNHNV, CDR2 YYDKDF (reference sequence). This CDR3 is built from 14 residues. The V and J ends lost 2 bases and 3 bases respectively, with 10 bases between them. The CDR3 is CATSRPDRYTEAFF. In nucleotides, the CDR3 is TGTGCCACCAGCAGACCAGACAGGTACACTGAAGCTTTCTTT.

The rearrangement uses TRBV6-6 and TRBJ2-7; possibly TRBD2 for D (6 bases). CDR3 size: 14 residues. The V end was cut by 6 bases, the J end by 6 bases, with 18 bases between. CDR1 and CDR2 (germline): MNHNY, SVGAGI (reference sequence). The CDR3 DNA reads TGTGCCAGCAGGAACCGGGACTCCCCCCGCGAGCAGTACTTC. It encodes CASRNRDSPREQYF.

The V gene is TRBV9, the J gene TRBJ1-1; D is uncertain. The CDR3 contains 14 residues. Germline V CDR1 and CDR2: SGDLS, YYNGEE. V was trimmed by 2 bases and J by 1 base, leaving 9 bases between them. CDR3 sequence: CASSVDTRNTEAFF. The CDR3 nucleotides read TGTGCCAGCAGCGTCGACACACGGAACACTGAAGCTTTCTTT.

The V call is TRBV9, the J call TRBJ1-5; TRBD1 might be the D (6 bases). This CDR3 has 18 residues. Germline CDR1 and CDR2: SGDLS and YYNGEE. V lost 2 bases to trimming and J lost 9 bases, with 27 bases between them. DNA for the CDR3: TGTGCCAGCAGCGTTTGCCCCCCCGACAAGGGGGATCGGCGGCCCCAGCATTTT. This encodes CASSVCPPDKGDRRPQHF.

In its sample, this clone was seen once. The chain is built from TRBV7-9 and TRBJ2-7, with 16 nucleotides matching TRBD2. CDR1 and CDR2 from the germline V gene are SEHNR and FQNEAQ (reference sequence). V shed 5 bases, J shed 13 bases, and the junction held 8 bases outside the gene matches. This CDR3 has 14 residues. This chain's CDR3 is CASSLGLAGGPSYF. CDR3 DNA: TGTGCCAGCAGCCTGGGACTAGCGGGAGGGCCTTCCTACTTC.

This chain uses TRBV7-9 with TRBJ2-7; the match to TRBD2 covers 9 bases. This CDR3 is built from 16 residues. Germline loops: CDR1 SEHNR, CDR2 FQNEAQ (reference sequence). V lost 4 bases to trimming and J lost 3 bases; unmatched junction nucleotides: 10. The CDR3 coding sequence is TGTGCCAGCAGCTCGAGAGAGGGTAGCGGGAGCTACGAGCAGTACTTC. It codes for CASSSREGSGSYEQYF.

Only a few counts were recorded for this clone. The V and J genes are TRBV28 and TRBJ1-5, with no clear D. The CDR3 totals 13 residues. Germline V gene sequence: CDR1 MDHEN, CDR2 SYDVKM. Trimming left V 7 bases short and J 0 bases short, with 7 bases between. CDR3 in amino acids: CASTRGSNQPQHF. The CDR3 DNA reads TGTGCCAGCACGCGGGGTAGCAATCAGCCCCAGCATTTT.

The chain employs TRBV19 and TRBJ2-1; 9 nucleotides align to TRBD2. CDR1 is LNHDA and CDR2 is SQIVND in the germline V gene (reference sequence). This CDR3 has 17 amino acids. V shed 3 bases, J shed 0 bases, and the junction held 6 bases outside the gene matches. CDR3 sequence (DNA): TGTGCCAGTAGTATTACTAGCGGGCGACTCTCCTACAATGAGCAGTTCTTC. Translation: CASSITSGRLSYNEQFF.

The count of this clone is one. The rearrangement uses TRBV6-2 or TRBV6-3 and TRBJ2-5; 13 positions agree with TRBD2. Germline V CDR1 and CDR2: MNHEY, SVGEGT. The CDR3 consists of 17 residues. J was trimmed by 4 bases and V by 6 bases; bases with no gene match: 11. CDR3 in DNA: TGTGCCAGCAGCCATCGACTAGCGGGGGGCCTCGGAGAGACCCAGTACTTC. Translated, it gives CASSHRLAGGLGETQYF.

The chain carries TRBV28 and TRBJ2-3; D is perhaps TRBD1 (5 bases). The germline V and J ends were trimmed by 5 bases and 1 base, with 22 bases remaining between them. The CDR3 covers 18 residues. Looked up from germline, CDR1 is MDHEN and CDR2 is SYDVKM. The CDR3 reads CASSKWAGSGLGTDTQYF. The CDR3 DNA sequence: TGTGCCAGCAGTAAGTGGGCAGGGTCGGGTCTCGGCACAGATACGCAGTATTTT.

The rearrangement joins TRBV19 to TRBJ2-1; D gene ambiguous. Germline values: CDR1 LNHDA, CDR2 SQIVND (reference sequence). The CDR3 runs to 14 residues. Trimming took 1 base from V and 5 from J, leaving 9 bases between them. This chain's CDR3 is CASSIVTDNNEQFF. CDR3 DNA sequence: TGTGCCAGTAGTATAGTAACAGATAACAATGAGCAGTTCTTC.

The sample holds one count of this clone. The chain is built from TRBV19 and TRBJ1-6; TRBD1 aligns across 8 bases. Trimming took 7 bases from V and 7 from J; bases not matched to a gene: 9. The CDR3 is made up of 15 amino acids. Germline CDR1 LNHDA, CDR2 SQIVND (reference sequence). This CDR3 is CASTYSGTGNSPLHF. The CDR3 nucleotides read TGTGCCAGTACCTATTCCGGGACAGGCAATTCACCCCTCCACTTT.

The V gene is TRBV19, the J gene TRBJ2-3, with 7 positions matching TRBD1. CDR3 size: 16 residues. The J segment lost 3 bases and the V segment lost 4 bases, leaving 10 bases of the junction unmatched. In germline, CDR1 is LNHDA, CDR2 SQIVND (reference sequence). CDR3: CASSTPRTGRTDTQYF. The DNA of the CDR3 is TGTGCCAGTAGTACCCCTCGGACAGGTCGGACAGATACGCAGTATTTT.

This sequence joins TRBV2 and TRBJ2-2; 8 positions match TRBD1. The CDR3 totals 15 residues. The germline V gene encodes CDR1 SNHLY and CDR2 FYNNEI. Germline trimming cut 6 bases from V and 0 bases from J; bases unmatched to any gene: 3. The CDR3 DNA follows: TGTGCCAGCAGGGGACAGGCCACGAACACCGGGGAGCTGTTTTTT. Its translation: CASRGQATNTGELFF. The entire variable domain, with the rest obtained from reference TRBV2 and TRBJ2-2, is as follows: EPEVTQTPSHQVTQMGQEVILRCVPISNHLYFYWYRQILGQKVEFLVSFYNNEISEKSEIFDDQFSVERPDGSNFTLKIRSTKLEDSAMYFCASRGQATNTGELFFGEGSRLTVL.

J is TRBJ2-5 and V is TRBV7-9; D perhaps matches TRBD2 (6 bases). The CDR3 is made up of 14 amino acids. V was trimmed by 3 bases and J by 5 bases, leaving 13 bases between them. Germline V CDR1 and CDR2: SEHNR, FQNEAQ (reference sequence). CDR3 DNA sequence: TGTGCCAGCAGCTTCAGGGCGGGGACCGAGACCCAGTACTTC. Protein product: CASSFRAGTETQYF.